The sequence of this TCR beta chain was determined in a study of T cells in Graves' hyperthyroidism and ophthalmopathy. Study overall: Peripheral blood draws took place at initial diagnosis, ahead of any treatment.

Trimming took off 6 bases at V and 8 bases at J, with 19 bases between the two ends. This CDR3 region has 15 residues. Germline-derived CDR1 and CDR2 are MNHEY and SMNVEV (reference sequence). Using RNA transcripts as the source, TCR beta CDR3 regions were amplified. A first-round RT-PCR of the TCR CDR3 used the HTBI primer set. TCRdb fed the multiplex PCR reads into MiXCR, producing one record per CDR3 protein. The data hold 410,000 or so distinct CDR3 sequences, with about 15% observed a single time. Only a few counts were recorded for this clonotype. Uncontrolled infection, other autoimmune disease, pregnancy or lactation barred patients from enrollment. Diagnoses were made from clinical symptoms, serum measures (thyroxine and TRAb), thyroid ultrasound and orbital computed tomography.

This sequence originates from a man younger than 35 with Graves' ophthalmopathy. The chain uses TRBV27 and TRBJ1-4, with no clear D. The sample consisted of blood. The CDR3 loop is CASSPAVWGGEKLFF. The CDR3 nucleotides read TGTGCCAGCAGCCCCGCAGTTTGGGGAGGGGAAAAACTGTTTTTT.